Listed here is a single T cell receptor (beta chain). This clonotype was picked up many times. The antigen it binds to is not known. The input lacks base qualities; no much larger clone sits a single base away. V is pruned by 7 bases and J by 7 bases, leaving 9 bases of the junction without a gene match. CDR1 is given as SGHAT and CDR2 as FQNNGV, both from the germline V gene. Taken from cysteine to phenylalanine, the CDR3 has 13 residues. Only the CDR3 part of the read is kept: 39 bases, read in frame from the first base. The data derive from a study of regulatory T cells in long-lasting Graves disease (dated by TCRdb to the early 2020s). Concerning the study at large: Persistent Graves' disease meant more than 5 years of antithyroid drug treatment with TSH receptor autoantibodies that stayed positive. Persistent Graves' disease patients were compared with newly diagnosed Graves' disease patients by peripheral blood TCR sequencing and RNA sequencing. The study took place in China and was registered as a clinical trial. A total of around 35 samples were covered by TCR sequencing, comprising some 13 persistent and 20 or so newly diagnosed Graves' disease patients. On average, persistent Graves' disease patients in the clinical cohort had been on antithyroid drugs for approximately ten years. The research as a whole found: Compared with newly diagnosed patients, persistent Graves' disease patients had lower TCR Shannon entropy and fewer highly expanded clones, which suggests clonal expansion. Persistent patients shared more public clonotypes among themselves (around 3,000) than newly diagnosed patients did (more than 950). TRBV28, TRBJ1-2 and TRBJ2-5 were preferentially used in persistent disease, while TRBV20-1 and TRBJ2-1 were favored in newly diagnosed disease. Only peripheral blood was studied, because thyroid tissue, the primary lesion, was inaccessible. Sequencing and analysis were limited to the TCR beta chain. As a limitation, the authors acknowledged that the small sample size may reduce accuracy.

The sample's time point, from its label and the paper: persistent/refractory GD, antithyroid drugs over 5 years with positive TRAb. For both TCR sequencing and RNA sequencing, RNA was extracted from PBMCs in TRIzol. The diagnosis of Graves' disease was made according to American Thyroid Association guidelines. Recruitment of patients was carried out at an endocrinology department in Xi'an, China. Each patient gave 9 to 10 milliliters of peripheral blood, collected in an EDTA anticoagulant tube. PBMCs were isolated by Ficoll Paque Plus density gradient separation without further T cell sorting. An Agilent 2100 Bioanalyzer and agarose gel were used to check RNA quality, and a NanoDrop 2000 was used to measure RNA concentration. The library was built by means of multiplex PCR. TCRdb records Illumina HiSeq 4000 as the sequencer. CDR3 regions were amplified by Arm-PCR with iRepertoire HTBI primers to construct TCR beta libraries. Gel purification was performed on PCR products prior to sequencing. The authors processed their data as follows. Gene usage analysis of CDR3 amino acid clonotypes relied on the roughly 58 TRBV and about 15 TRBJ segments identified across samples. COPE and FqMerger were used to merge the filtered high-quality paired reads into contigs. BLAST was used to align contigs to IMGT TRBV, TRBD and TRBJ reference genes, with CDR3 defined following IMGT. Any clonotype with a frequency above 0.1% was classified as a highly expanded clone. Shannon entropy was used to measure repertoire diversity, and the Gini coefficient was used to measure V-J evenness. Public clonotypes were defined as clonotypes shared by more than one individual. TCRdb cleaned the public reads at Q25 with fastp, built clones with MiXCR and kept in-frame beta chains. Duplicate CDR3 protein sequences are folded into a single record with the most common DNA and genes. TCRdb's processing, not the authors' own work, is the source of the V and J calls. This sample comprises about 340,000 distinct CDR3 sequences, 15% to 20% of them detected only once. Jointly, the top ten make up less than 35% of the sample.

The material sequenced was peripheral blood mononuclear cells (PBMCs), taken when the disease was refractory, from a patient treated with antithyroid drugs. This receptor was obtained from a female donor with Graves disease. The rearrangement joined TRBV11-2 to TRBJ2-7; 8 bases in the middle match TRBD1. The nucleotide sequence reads TGTGCCAGCAACCTTCAGGGGGCGGGTGAGCAGTACTTC. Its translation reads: CASNLQGAGEQYF.